This T cell receptor (beta chain) was identified in a study of T cell responses to AZD1222 COVID-19 vaccine. In the case of this clone: What it binds is unknown.

This CDR3 spans 15 amino acids. CDR1 LGHDT and CDR2 YNNKEL come from the germline V gene (reference sequence). V was clipped by 4 bases and J by 1 base; unmatched bases: 2. Clones were read by immunoSEQ multiplex PCR, and TCRdb kept only the in-frame ones, dropping some. The table shows more than 110,000 clones, with roughly 90% occurring only once. Study-wide results and limits: The donor group comprised mostly white British people and more females; the analysis possibly underestimated clonal diversity. No day 14 peak samples; only post-peak repertoires were characterized. Spike-specific TCR breadth and depth were elevated following two AZD1222 doses. Spike was spanned by vaccine-associated CD4 TCRs, with dominance at 160-218 and 743-854.

This receptor was obtained from an adult in good health. Sequenced material: peripheral blood, taken on day 0 of AZD1222 vaccination. V usage is TRBV3-1 (or the pseudogene TRBV3-2) and J usage is TRBJ2-1; 9 positions match TRBD2. The CDR3 DNA is TGTGCCAGCAGCCCTAGCGGGGAATCCTACAATGAGCAGTTCTTC. Protein product: CASSPSGESYNEQFF.